This T cell receptor beta chain was recovered during a study of control samples from healthy donors and cancer patients. The CDR3 has 14 residues. Germline V gene data show CDR1 as SGHTA and CDR2 as FQGNSA. The V end was cut by 0 bases, the J end by 0 bases, with 3 bases between. Libraries were prepared by immunoSEQ multiplex PCR; TCRdb keeps only in-frame clonotypes and omits some of them. The sample has about 150,000 clones, approximately 90% seen once. V gene TRBV7-2 combines with J gene TRBJ2-1; D not certain. The receptor was isolated from a woman between 25 and 40 years old in good health. The sample taken for sequencing was blood. The CDR3 sequence: CASSLAVSYNEQFF. The CDR3 coding sequence is TGTGCCAGCAGCTTAGCGGTCTCCTACAATGAGCAGTTCTTC. The full variable domain, completed using reference TRBV7-2 and TRBJ2-1, is GAGVSQSPSNKVTEKGKDVELRCDPISGHTALYWYRQSLGQGLEFLIYFQGNSAPDKSGLPSDRFSAERTGGSVSTLTIQRTQQEDSAVYLCASSLAVSYNEQFFGPGTRLTVL.